What follows is one T cell receptor beta chain and its context. The CDR3 runs 11 residues. The V gene's germline CDR1 is GTSNPN and CDR2 SVGIG (reference sequence). V was clipped by 3 bases and J by 12 bases, with 12 bases between them. Investigators prepared the TCR beta libraries by applying iRepertoire HTBI primers and Arm-PCR of CDR3 regions. As handled by the study authors: Spanning all samples, the identified segments comprised over 50 TRBV and about 15 TRBJ. TCRdb re-called the multiplex PCR reads with MiXCR, one entry per CDR3 protein. The V and J calls follow TCRdb's processing rather than the paper's. The table has 400,000 to 550,000 distinct CDR3 sequences, roughly 17% seen once; the top ten hold 23%. Time point described: newly diagnosed GD, antithyroid drugs for less than 3 months. RNA from PBMCs was the source of the TCR library. EDTA tubes collected 7.5 to 9 milliliters of peripheral blood.

This entry belongs to a study of regulatory T cells in long-lasting Graves disease. This sample also belongs to another study, concerning T cells in Graves' hyperthyroidism and ophthalmopathy. That paper notes: Most thyroid-expanded clonotypes above 0.001 were also found in blood. A model of 13 V-J features distinguished ophthalmopathy from stable hyperthyroidism.

V usage is TRBV30 and J usage is TRBJ2-1; no firm D call. The sequenced sample was peripheral blood mononuclear cells (PBMCs), obtained at new diagnosis, from a patient treated with antithyroid drugs. This TCR was sampled from a woman aged 18-30 years with Graves disease. The CDR3 is CAWSPRQRQFF. CDR3 in DNA: TGTGCCTGGAGCCCCAGGCAGCGGCAGTTCTTC.